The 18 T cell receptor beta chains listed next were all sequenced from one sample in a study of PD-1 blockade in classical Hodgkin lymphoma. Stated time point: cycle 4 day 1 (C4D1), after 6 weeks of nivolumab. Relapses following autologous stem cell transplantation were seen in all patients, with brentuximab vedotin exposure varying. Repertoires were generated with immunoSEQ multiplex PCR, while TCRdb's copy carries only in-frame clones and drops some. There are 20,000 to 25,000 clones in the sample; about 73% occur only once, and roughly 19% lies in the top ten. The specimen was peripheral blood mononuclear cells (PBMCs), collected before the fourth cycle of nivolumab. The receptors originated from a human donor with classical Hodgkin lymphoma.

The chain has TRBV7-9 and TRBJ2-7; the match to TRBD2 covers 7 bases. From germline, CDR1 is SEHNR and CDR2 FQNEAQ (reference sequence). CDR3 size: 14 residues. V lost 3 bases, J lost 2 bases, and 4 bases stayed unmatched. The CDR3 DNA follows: TGTGCCAGCAGCTTTTACGGGAGGACCTACGAGCAGTACTTC. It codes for CASSFYGRTYEQYF.

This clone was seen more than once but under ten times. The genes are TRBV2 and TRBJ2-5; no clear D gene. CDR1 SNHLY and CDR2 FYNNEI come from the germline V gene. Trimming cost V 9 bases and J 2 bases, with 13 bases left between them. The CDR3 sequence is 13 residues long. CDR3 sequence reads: CASKKGPQETQYF. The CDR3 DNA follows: TGTGCCAGTAAGAAAGGGCCACAAGAGACCCAGTACTTC.

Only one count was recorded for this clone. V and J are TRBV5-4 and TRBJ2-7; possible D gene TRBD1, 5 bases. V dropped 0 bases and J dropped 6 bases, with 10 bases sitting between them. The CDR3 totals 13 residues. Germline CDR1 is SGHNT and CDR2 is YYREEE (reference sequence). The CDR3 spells CASSLVGDSEQYF. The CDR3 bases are TGTGCCAGCAGCTTGGTTGGCGACAGCGAGCAGTACTTC.

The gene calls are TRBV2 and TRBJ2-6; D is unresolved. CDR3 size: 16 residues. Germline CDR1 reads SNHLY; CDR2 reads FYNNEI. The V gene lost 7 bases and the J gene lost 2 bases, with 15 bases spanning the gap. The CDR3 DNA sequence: TGTGCCAGCACTACGTCCGGCGGCGCTGGGGCCAACGTCCTGACTTTC. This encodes CASTTSGGAGANVLTF.

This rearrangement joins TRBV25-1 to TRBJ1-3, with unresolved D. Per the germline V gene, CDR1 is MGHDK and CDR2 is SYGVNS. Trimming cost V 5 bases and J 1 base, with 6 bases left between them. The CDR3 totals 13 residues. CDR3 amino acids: CASSLPSGNTIYF. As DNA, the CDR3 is TGTGCCAGCAGTTTACCTTCTGGAAACACCATATATTTT.

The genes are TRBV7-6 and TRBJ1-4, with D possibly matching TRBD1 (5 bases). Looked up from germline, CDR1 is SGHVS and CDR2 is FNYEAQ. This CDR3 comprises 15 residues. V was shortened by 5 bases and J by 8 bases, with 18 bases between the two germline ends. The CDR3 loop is CASSRNEGFGEKLFF. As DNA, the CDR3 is TGTGCCAGCAGCAGGAATGAGGGGTTTGGCGAAAAACTGTTTTTT.

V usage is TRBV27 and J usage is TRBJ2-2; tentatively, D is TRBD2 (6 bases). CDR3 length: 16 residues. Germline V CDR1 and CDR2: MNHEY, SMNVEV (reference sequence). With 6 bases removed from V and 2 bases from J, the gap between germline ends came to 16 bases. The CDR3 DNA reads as TGTGCCAGCAGCCCGACCGGGACTGCCAACACCGGGGAGCTGTTTTTT. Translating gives CASSPTGTANTGELFF.

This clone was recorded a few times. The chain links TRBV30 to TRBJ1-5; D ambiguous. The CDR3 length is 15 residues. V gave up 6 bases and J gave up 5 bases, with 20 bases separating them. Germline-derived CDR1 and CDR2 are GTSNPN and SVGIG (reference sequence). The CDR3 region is CACGHRNPEDQPQHF. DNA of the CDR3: TGTGCCTGCGGGCACCGCAATCCCGAGGATCAGCCCCAGCATTTT.

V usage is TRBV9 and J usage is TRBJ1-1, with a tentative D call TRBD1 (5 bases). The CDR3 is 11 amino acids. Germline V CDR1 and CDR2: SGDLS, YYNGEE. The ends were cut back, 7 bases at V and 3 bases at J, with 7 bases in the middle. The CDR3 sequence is CASARDTEAFF. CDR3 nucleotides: TGTGCCAGCGCCAGGGACACTGAAGCTTTCTTT.

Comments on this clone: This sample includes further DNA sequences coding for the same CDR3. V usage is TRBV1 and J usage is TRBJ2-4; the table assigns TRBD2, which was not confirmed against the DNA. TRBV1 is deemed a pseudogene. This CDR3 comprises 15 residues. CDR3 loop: CTSSRDSGGKNIQYF. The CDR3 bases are TGCACCAGCAGCCGAGATAGCGGGGGGAAAAACATTCAGTACTTC.

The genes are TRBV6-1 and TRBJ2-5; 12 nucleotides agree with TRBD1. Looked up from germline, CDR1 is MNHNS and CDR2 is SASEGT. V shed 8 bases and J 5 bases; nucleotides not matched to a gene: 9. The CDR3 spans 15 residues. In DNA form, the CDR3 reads TGTGCCAGCGGGTTCGGGACAGGGGGCCCGGAGACCCAGTACTTC. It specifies CASGFGTGGPETQYF.

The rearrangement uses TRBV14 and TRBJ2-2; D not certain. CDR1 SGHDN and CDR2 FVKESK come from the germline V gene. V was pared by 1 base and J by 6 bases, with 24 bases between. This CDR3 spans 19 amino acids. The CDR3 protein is CASSQGGPRRHIGAGELFF. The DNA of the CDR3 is TGTGCCAGCAGCCAAGGAGGCCCCCGCCGACACATTGGGGCCGGGGAGCTGTTTTTT.

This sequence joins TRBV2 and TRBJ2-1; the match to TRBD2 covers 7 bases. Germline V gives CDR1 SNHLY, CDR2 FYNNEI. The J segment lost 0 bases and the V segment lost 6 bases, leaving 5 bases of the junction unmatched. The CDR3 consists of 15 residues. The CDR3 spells CASRLGGSSYNEQFF. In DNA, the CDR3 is TGTGCCAGCAGGCTCGGGGGGAGCTCCTACAATGAGCAGTTCTTC.

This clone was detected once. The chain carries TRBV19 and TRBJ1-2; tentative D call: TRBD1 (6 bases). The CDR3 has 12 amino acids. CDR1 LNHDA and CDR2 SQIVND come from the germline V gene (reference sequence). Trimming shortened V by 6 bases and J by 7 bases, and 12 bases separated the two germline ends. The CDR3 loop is CASRPTGLGYTF. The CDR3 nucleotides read TGTGCCAGTAGGCCAACAGGGCTTGGCTACACCTTC.

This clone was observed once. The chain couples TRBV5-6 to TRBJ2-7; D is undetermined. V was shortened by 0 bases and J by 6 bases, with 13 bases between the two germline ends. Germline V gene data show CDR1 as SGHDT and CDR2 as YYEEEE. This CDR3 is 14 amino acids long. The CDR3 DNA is TGTGCCAGCAGCTTGGTGGGCGGTATGGGCGAGCAGTACTTC. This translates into CASSLVGGMGEQYF.

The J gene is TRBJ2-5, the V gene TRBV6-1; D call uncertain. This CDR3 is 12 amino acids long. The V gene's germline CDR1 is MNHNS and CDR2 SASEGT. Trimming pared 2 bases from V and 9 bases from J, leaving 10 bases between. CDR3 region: CASSEYMESQYF. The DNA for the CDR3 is TGTGCCAGCAGTGAATACATGGAGTCCCAGTACTTC.

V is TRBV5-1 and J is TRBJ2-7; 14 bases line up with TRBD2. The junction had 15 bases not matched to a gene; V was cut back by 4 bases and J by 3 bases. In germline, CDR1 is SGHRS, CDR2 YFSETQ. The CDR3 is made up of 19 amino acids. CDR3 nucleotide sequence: TGCGCCAGCAGCACTAAACGCGGGACTAGCGGGAGCCGAGGCTACGAGCAGTACTTC. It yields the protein CASSTKRGTSGSRGYEQYF. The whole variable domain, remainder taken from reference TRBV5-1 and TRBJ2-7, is KAGVTQTPRYLIKTRGQQVTLSCSPISGHRSVSWYQQTPGQGLQFLFEYFSETQRNKGNFPGRFSGRQFSNSRSEMNVSTLELGDSALYLCASSTKRGTSGSRGYEQYFGPGTRLTVT.

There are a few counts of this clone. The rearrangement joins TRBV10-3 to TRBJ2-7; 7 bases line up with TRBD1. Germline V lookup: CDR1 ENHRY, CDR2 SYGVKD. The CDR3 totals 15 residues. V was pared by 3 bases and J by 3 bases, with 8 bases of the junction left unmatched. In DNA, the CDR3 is TGTGCCATCAGTGATCCTTCAGGGGGTGGCTACGAGCAGTACTTC. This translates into CAISDPSGGGYEQYF.